The following is a T cell receptor beta chain sequence with its context. The antigen is not known. This specimen comes from a study of monozygotic twins with inflammatory bowel disease. Broader study findings: Separate T cell subtypes could not be resolved from one another. No difference was seen in repertoire similarity between concordant and discordant twins, possibly from limited power. For IBD patients, clonotypes shared with others were fewer than for healthy twins, especially with disease activity.

This CDR3 has 15 residues. The germline CDR1 and CDR2 sequences are SEHNR and FQNEAQ (reference sequence). One entry per CDR3 protein, without DNA, is what TCRdb gives after re-calling the 5' RACE reads. The sample's table shows about 440,000 distinct CDR3 sequences. The chain is built from TRBV7-9 and TRBJ1-1; TCRdb's D call of TRBD1 is untestable without DNA. This clonotype was sampled from a human donor with ulcerative colitis or Crohn's disease, or a healthy co-twin of an affected twin (not recorded which). Material: blood. CDR3: CASSSRDRGQIEAFF.